This T cell receptor beta chain was recorded in a study of CD4 T cells in relation to SARS-CoV-2 and coronaviruses (dated by TCRdb to about 2021). Looking at the study overall: In the ViraFEST assay, PBMCs were cultured with antigen for nine to ten days, after which TCR beta CDR3s were sequenced to identify clonal expansions specific to the antigen. The full convalescent cohort of roughly eleven patients had a median age of around 38 years, ranging from roughly 20 to 80 years. Of the 12 convalescent patients, 8 were male and 4 were female, and two of the subjects were Hispanic. HLA restriction was mapped for shared crossreactive spike epitopes using patient-derived lymphoblastoid cell lines. At the level of individual TCR clonotypes, the study measured memory CD4+ T cell crossreactivity between SARS-CoV-2 spike protein and common cold coronavirus spike proteins. The Adaptive Biotechnologies TCR-sequencing kit was used for samples from a few pre-COVID donors and for the naive versus memory experiments, whereas the other data were Illumina-based. For other donors in the study, expansion assays were sequenced with a different, Illumina-based TCR-beta assay. The full study reports these points: Sequencing naive versus memory cells indicated that the assay picks up memory recall responses, not primary responses primed during culture. Small numbers of patients and of tested TCRs were a limitation of the study. Compared with monoreactive clones, crossreactive clones had significantly weaker SARS-CoV-2-driven expansion, a result consistent with antigenic imprinting. Crossreactivity analysis centred on spike protein, so crossreactivity against other viral proteins was not assessed. No donor contributed both pre-pandemic and post-infection samples, which limited tracing the source of pre-existing responses. Memory CD4+ clonotypes crossrecognizing SARS-CoV-2 and at least one common cold coronavirus spike were found in 60% to 75% of donors.

As concerns this clone: The specificity of this receptor is unknown. Nothing much larger sits one base from this clone, and base qualities are not available.

Naive and memory CD4+ T cells were separated from cryopreserved PBMCs by CD4 enrichment followed by EasySep naive CD4+ T cell enrichment. Sorted naive or memory CD4+ T cells (10^5) were grown at a 1:1 ratio with T cell-depleted PBMCs and CEF peptides for about eleven days. In general, triplicate replicate wells were used for every peptide culture condition. PBMCs were isolated from leukapheresis product or whole blood by Ficoll-Paque PLUS gradient centrifugation. PBMCs were either used fresh in the expansion assay or cryopreserved at -140 degrees C. The QIAamp Micro DNA Kit was used to extract genomic DNA from the CD4+ T cells. Survey-level immunoSEQ TCR-beta sequencing was performed on DNA from CEF-cultured naive and memory CD4+ T cells. The paper's data handling went like this. Preprocessing removed nonproductive sequences and CDR3s not starting with C, not ending with F or W, or shorter than 7 amino acids. Antigen-specific clonotypes were called with the MANAFEST web app, based on expansion relative to reference and other culture wells. To be counted as positive, a clone had to show significant expansion compared with the reference culture, at an FDR below 0.05, in 2 of 3 replicate wells. A further requirement for positive clones was significant expansion compared with all other tandem wells, along with an odds ratio above 5. Cultured and uncultured naive and memory CD4+ repertoires were searched for previously identified spike- and CEF-reactive CDR3s. After three terminal residues were trimmed from each end, CDR3 homology was quantified as pairwise Levenshtein distance using the stringdist R package. This immuneACCESS table, as held by TCRdb, lists in-frame sequences with V and J called but not all clones. Of the missing ones, under half trace to an unresolved V gene in checked studies; the others have no known cause. For V, J and clone size, that table is used; D and trimming come from the DNA. The sample table records under 45,000 clones; less than 85% of these occur just once. The ten largest clones take up 4.5% to 5% of the sample.

The germline V gene gives CDR1 as LGHNT and CDR2 as FRNRAP. V loses 5 bases at its end and J loses 5 bases; junction bases beyond the gene matches: 3. The CDR3 runs 13 residues from the cysteine to the phenylalanine. Solely the CDR3 DNA is kept, with 39 bases framed from the first base. This sequence originates from an adult with COVID-19. The sample comprised naive CD4+ T cells from PBMCs, cultured in vitro. Explained via the paper, the cell subset or site label denotes: naive CD4+ T cells isolated by negative enrichment. The chain employs TRBV12-5 and TRBJ2-3, with TRBD2 identical over 8 junction bases. CDR3 loop: CASGPGGIDTQYF. The DNA sequence is as follows: TGTGCTAGTGGTCCGGGAGGGATAGATACGCAGTATTTT.